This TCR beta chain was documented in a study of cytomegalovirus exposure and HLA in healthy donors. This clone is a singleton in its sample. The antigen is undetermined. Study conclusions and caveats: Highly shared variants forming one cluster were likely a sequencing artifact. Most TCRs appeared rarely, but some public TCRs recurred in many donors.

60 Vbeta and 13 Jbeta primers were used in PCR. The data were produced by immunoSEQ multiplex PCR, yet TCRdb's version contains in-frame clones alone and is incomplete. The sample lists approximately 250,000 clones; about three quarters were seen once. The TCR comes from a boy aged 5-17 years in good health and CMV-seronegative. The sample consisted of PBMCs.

The DNA of the CDR3 is TGCAGCGTTGACAAGCGGGGGCCTAGTCTCGGTCGTAATGAGCAGTTCTTC. This translates into CSVDKRGPSLGRNEQFF. This chain links TRBV29-1 with TRBJ2-1; 8 bases are shared with TRBD2. The CDR3 covers 17 residues. J lost 7 bases, V lost 3 bases, and 17 bases had no gene match. CDR1 SQVTM and CDR2 ANQGSEA come from the germline V gene.